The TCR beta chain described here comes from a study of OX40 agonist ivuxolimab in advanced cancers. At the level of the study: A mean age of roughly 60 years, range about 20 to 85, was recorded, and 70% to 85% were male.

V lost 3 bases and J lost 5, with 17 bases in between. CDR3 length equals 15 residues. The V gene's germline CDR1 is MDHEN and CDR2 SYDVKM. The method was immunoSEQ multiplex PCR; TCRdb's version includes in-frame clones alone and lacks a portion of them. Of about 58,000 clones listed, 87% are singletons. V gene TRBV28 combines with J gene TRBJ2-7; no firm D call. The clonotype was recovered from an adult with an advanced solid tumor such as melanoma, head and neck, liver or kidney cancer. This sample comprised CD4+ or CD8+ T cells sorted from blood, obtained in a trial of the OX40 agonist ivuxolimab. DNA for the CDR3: TGTGCCAGCAGTTTCGTGAAACCTGCCAGGAACGAGCAGTACTTC. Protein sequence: CASSFVKPARNEQYF.